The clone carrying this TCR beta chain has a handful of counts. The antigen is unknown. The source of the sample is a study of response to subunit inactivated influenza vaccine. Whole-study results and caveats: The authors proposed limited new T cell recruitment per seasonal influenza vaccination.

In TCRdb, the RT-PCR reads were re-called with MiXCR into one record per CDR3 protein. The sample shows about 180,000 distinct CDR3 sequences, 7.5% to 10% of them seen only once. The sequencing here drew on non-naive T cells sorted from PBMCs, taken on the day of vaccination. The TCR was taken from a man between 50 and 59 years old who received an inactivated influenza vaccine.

Written as DNA, the CDR3 is TGTGCCAGCAGTTTTTCGGCAGGGCAGAGGGCAGATACGCAGTATTTT. It encodes CASSFSAGQRADTQYF. The chain couples TRBV28 to TRBJ2-3; D is perhaps TRBD1 or TRBD2 (5 bases each). Deletions cut 3 bases from V and 4 bases from J, with 17 bases between. The CDR3 runs 16 residues. CDR1 is MDHEN and CDR2 is SYDVKM in the germline V gene.